This T cell receptor (beta chain) came from a study of graft-versus-host responses after intestinal transplantation. Study overall: Each recipient received a multivisceral, liver-intestinal, or isolated intestinal graft. Every transplant recipient was induced with anti-thymocyte globulin, then maintained on tacrolimus and steroids for two to four years.

Study-wide points: High graft-versus-host to host-versus-graft T cell clonal ratios marked allografts of patients with graft-donor macrochimerism.

J gave up 1 base and V 7 bases, and 7 bases lay outside the gene matches. Germline V gene lookup returns CDR1 SGHTS and CDR2 YDEGEE. The CDR3 is 14 residues long. As regards this clone: The antigen remains undetermined.

TCRdb keeps only in-frame clones here, not all; method: immunoSEQ multiplex PCR. The sample records some 92,000 clones, around 90% being singletons. This material consisted of unstimulated CD4+ T cells sorted from spleen or lymph node cells, taken before intestinal transplant. The source is a human donor who received an intestinal transplant. This sequence joins TRBV5-8 and TRBJ1-1, with 7 bases that match TRBD1. The CDR3: CASARRTGNTEAFF. CDR3 in DNA: TGTGCCAGCGCGAGGAGGACAGGGAACACTGAAGCTTTCTTT.